This T cell receptor beta chain was sequenced for a study of cytomegalovirus exposure and HLA in healthy donors. In the study overall: Researchers found that roughly 81% of about 400 genotyped donors fell within the Caucasian-associated ancestry cluster.

This clone was seen only once. What it binds is unknown. Regarding the study as a whole: The authors later linked a missense DCLRE1C variant to TCR beta V- and J-gene trimming.

The primer mix had 60 Vbeta and 13 Jbeta primers. Clones were sequenced by immunoSEQ multiplex PCR, and TCRdb holds only the in-frame ones, with some missing. The sample holds under 150,000 clones; 75% to 85% are singletons and the top ten take 2.5% to 3.5%. Germline V CDR1 and CDR2: SGHRS, YFSETQ. This CDR3 region has 15 residues. Trimming at V came to 4 bases and at J to 4 bases, leaving 8 bases not matched to a gene. V is TRBV5-1 and J is TRBJ2-7; 10 bases align to TRBD1. The sequencing input was PBMCs. This receptor was obtained from a female donor in good health and CMV-seronegative. The CDR3 bases are TGCGCCAGCAGCGTGTCCGGGACAGGGGTTTACGAGCAGTACTTC. Translated, it gives CASSVSGTGVYEQYF.